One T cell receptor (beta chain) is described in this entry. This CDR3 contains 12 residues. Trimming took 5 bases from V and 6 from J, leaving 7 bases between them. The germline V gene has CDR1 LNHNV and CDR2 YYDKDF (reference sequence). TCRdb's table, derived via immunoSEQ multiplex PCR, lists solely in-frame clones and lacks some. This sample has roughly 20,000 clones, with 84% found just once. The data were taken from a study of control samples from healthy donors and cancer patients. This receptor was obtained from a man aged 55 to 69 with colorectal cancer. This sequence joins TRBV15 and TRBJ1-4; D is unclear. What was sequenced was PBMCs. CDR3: CATSPAYEKLFF. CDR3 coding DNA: TGTGCCACCAGCCCAGCTTATGAAAAACTGTTTTTT.